Below are 7 T cell receptor beta chains sequenced from a single sample in a study of blood T cell repertoires in COVID-19. Generated by immunoSEQ multiplex PCR, the TCRdb table keeps only in-frame clones and is missing some. The sample consists of 230,000 or so clones, 65% to 85% of them appearing once. The sample taken for sequencing was peripheral blood. The receptors derive from a man aged 50 or older with active or convalescent COVID-19.

This rearrangement joins TRBV21-1 to TRBJ2-5; the table calls TRBD2, which could not be checked here. TRBV21-1 constitutes a pseudogene. The CDR3 totals 14 residues. CDR3 amino acids: CASSKSPVPETQYF. The CDR3 DNA follows: TGTGCCAGCAGCAAATCCCCGGTCCCCGAGACCCAGTACTTC.

CDR3 amino acids: CASSFGQGLIQPQHF. As DNA, the CDR3 is TGTGCCAGCAGCTTCGGACAGGGGTTGATTCAGCCCCAGCATTTT. This chain joins TRBV7-9 and TRBJ1-5; 9 bases are shared with TRBD1. The ends lost 3 bases at V and 6 bases at J; junction bases unmatched: 6. Germline V lookup: CDR1 SEHNR, CDR2 FQNEAQ (reference sequence). The CDR3 has 15 amino acids. Full variable domain (remainder filled in from reference TRBV7-9 and TRBJ1-5): DTGVSQNPRHKITKRGQNVTFRCDPISEHNRLYWYRQTLGQGPEFLTYFQNEAQLEKSRLLSDRFSAERPKGSFSTLEIQRTEQGDSAMYLCASSFGQGLIQPQHFGDGTRLSIL.

The rearrangement links TRBV30 to TRBJ2-7, with TRBD2 identical over 7 bases. The CDR3 has 12 residues. From germline, CDR1 is GTSNPN and CDR2 SVGIG (reference sequence). J lost 2 bases, V lost 4 bases, and 2 bases had no gene match. The chain's CDR3 is CAWTSGTYEQYF. CDR3 DNA sequence: TGTGCCTGGACTAGCGGAACCTACGAGCAGTACTTC.

Only one count was recorded for this clone. The genes are TRBV7-7 and TRBJ1-5, with a possible D match to TRBD1 (6 bases). V lost 5 bases and J 12 bases, leaving 23 bases between the germline ends. CDR3 length: 15 residues. The germline V gene encodes CDR1 SSHAT and CDR2 FNYEAQ (reference sequence). As DNA, the CDR3 is TGTGCCAGCAGCCGGGACCAGGGGACCCCTAGTAGCCAGCATTTT. It codes for CASSRDQGTPSSQHF.

V gene TRBV18 combines with J gene TRBJ1-5; tentative D call: TRBD1 (5 bases). Between the trimmed V and J ends, which lost 5 bases and 2 bases, there was a span of 10 bases. In germline, CDR1 is KGHSH, CDR2 LQKENI. CDR3 length: 14 amino acids. The CDR3 loop is CASSIWGGNQPQHF. The CDR3 DNA reads as TGTGCCAGCTCAATATGGGGGGGCAATCAGCCCCAGCATTTT.

V is TRBV7-2 and J is TRBJ1-4; D remains ambiguous. V lost 6 bases to trimming and J lost 4 bases, with 15 bases between them. CDR3 size: 15 residues. The germline V gene encodes CDR1 SGHTA and CDR2 FQGNSA. The CDR3 loop is CASRPPGSHNEKLFF. For the CDR3, the DNA is TGTGCCAGCAGACCACCTGGGAGCCATAATGAAAAACTGTTTTTT.

This clone was seen a few times. This rearrangement joins TRBV10-3 to TRBJ2-7, with 8 bases lining up with TRBD2. The germline V gene has CDR1 ENHRY and CDR2 SYGVKD. The CDR3 totals 15 residues. V lost 2 bases and J lost 4; bases outside the gene matches: 7. In DNA, the CDR3 is TGTGCCATCAGTGAGCCGGTAGCGGGGAGGTACGAGCAGTACTTC. Translating gives CAISEPVAGRYEQYF.